Sequencing of this T cell receptor (beta chain) was carried out in a study of T cell responses to AZD1222 COVID-19 vaccine. Profiling relied on immunoSEQ multiplex PCR, and the TCRdb table lists in-frame clones only, not all of them. Altogether about 59,000 clones are present, 80% to 90% being singletons, with the ten largest covering approximately 6.1%. General study findings and limits: In a largely white British group with more females than males, clonal diversity was possibly underestimated.

The CDR3 is 15 residues long. The ends were cut back, 3 bases at V and 0 bases at J, with 6 bases in the middle. Germline CDR1 reads LNHNV; CDR2 reads YYDKDF (reference sequence). A word on this clone: Its antigen is unknown.

The sample consisted of peripheral blood, taken 28 days after the second AZD1222 dose. This sequence was found in an adult who received the AZD1222 COVID-19 vaccine. V gene TRBV15 combines with J gene TRBJ2-6; the D is unclear. In nucleotides, the CDR3 is TGTGCCACCAGCAGGAGGACCTCTGGGGCCAACGTCCTGACTTTC. Its translation is CATSRRTSGANVLTF. Together with reference TRBV15 and TRBJ2-6, the CDR3 gives the full variable domain: DAMVIQNPRYQVTQFGKPVTLSCSQTLNHNVMYWYQQKSSQAPKLLFHYYDKDFNNEADTPDNFQSRRPNTSFCFLDIRSPGLGDTAMYLCATSRRTSGANVLTFGAGSRLTVL.